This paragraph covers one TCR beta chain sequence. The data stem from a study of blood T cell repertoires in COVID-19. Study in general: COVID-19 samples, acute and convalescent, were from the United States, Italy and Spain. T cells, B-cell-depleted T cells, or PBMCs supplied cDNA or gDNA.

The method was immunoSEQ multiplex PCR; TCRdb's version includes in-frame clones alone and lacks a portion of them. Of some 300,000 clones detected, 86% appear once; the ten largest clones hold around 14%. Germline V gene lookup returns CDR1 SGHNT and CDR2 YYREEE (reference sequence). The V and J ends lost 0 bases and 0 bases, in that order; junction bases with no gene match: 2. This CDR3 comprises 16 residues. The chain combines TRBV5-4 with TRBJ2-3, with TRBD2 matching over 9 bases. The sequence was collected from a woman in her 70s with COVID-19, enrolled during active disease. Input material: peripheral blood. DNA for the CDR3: TGTGCCAGCAGCTTGGGCGGGGGGGTGAGCACAGATACGCAGTATTTT. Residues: CASSLGGGVSTDTQYF.